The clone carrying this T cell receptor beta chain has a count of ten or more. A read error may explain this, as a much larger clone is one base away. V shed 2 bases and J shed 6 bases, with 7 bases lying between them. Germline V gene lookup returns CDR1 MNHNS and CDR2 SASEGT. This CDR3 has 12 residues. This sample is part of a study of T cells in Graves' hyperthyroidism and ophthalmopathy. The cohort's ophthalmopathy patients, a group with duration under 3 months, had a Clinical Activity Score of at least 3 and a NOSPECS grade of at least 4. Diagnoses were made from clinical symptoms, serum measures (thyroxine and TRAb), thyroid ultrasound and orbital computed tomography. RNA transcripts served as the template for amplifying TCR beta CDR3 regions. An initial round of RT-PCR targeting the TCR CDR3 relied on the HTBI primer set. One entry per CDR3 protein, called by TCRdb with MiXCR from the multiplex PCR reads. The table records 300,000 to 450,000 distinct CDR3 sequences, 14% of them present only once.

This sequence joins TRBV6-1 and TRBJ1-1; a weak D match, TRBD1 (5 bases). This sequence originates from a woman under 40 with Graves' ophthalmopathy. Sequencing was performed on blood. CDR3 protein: CASSELGPEAFF. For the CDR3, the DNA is TGTGCCAGCAGTGAATTGGGGCCTGAAGCTTTCTTT.